This passage covers 29 T cell receptor beta chains from one sample sequenced in a study of blood T cell repertoires in COVID-19. TCRdb keeps only in-frame clones here, not all; method: immunoSEQ multiplex PCR. The repertoire holds about 320,000 clones, roughly 90% seen once, with 6.4% in the top ten. The sample consisted of peripheral blood. These receptors were obtained from a man in his late teens or twenties who had recovered from COVID-19.

J is TRBJ2-3 and V is TRBV7-2; 10 nucleotides agree with TRBD2. Looked up from germline, CDR1 is SGHTA and CDR2 is FQGNSA. V was pared by 4 bases and J by 4 bases, with 8 bases of the junction left unmatched. This CDR3 spans 16 amino acids. The CDR3 protein is CASSSQAGGPPDTQYF. The DNA for the CDR3 is TGTGCCAGCAGCTCCCAAGCGGGAGGGCCGCCAGATACGCAGTATTTT.

The chain links TRBV27 to TRBJ1-5; maybe TRBD1 (5 bases). The V end was cut by 10 bases, the J end by 3 bases, with 19 bases between. The CDR3 covers 15 residues. Germline assignment: CDR1 MNHEY and CDR2 SMNVEV (reference sequence). The CDR3 DNA follows: TGTGCCACCCAAGTTTTCGGACAAGACAATCAGCCCCAGCATTTT. The encoded protein is CATQVFGQDNQPQHF.

The chain couples TRBV6-5 to TRBJ2-7; TRBD1 matches 8 bases. Germline V gene sequence: CDR1 MNHEY, CDR2 SVGAGI. The J segment lost 6 bases and the V segment lost 5 bases, leaving 12 bases of the junction unmatched. This CDR3 is 15 amino acids long. In DNA, the CDR3 is TGTGCCAGCAGTCGGGCCCTCGGACAGGGAGGCGAGCAGTACTTC. Translation gives CASSRALGQGGEQYF.

This clone appeared once. The rearrangement links TRBV12-3 or TRBV12-4 to TRBJ1-2; D is possibly TRBD1 (5 bases). CDR3 length: 13 amino acids. V dropped 5 bases and J dropped 7 bases, with 14 bases sitting between them. In DNA, the CDR3 is TGTGCCAGCAGTCAAACAGGCCTCCCTGGCTACACCTTC. Translated, it gives CASSQTGLPGYTF.

A few counts support this clone. The chain couples TRBV27 to TRBJ1-1; 10 nucleotides align to TRBD1. The CDR3 spans 14 residues. CDR1 MNHEY and CDR2 SMNVEV come from the germline V gene (reference sequence). J was trimmed by 4 bases and V by 5 bases; bases with no gene match: 4. Here the CDR3 reads CASSPWTGGTEAFF. The DNA of the CDR3 is TGTGCCAGCAGTCCCTGGACAGGGGGCACTGAAGCTTTCTTT.

This clone came up once. This chain connects TRBV25-1 to TRBJ2-7; 8 bases align to TRBD1. Germline trimming cut 2 bases from V and 6 bases from J; bases unmatched to any gene: 6. Germline assignment: CDR1 MGHDK and CDR2 SYGVNS. This CDR3 is 14 amino acids long. CDR3 protein: CASSERDRGGEQYF. The CDR3, as DNA: TGTGCCAGCAGTGAACGTGACAGGGGTGGCGAGCAGTACTTC.

Only one count was recorded for this clone. V usage is TRBV7-2 and J usage is TRBJ2-4; D perhaps matches TRBD2 (6 bases). The CDR3 totals 14 residues. Germline CDR1 is SGHTA and CDR2 is FQGNSA. Trimming cost V 4 bases and J 7 bases, with 14 bases left between them. CDR3 nucleotide sequence: TGTGCCAGCAGCTCCGGACGGGAGAGCAACATTCAGTACTTC. It translates to CASSSGRESNIQYF.

The chain carries TRBV7-9 and TRBJ2-1, with 7 bases identical to TRBD2. The ends lost 1 base at V and 5 bases at J; junction bases unmatched: 5. CDR3 size: 15 residues. Germline CDR1 is SEHNR and CDR2 is FQNEAQ (reference sequence). The CDR3 loop reads CASSLVASGDNEQFF. The CDR3, as DNA: TGTGCCAGCAGCTTAGTAGCTAGCGGAGACAATGAGCAGTTCTTC.

The J gene is TRBJ1-6, the V gene TRBV27; tentative D call: TRBD1 (5 bases). The ends were cut back, 5 bases at V and 7 bases at J, with 15 bases in the middle. This CDR3 spans 15 amino acids. From germline, CDR1 is MNHEY and CDR2 SMNVEV (reference sequence). The CDR3 loop reads CASSLGGTLNSPLHF. CDR3 nucleotide sequence: TGTGCCAGCAGTCTCGGGGGAACGCTAAATTCACCCCTCCACTTT.

The V call is TRBV7-9, the J call TRBJ1-3; 9 bases map to TRBD1. This CDR3 comprises 14 residues. The junction had 1 base not matched to a gene; V was cut back by 5 bases and J by 2 bases. In germline, CDR1 is SEHNR, CDR2 FQNEAQ (reference sequence). In nucleotides, the CDR3 is TGTGCCAGCAGCGGACAGGGGACTGGAAACACCATATATTTT. Translated: CASSGQGTGNTIYF. Supplemented by reference TRBV7-9 and TRBJ1-3, the full variable domain reads DTGVSQNPRHKITKRGQNVTFRCDPISEHNRLYWYRQTLGQGPEFLTYFQNEAQLEKSRLLSDRFSAERPKGSFSTLEIQRTEQGDSAMYLCASSGQGTGNTIYFGEGSWLTVV.

The CDR3 sequence: CASSNNGGNEQFF. The CDR3, as DNA: TGTGCCAGCAGCAATAACGGGGGCAATGAGCAGTTCTTC. The chain uses TRBV11-1 and TRBJ2-1, with D tentatively TRBD2 (6 bases). V lost 5 bases and J lost 6, with 11 bases in between. There are 13 residues in the CDR3. In germline, CDR1 is SGHAT, CDR2 FQDESV (reference sequence). Variable domain in full (rest from reference TRBV11-1 and TRBJ2-1): EAEVAQSPRYKITEKSQAVAFWCDPISGHATLYWYRQILGQGPELLVQFQDESVVDDSQLPKDRFSAERLKGVDSTLKIQPAELGDSAMYLCASSNNGGNEQFFGPGTRLTVL.

The rearrangement joins TRBV28 to TRBJ1-1; tentative D call: TRBD1 (5 bases). CDR1 is MDHEN and CDR2 is SYDVKM in the germline V gene. V was pared by 6 bases and J by 4 bases, with 12 bases between. The CDR3 has 13 amino acids. For the CDR3, the DNA is TGTGCCAGCAGCCGGGTGGGGGGCACTGAAGCTTTCTTT. It codes for CASSRVGGTEAFF.

The J gene is TRBJ1-4, the V gene TRBV12-3 or TRBV12-4, with D possibly TRBD1 on 6 matching bases. Trimming stripped 4 bases from V and 8 bases from J, with 11 bases between. This CDR3 contains 13 residues. CDR3 DNA sequence: TGTGCCAGCAGTTCAGGACAGCCAGAAAAACTGTTTTTT. It specifies CASSSGQPEKLFF.

J is TRBJ1-6 and V is TRBV7-2, with TRBD1 as a possible D gene (6 bases). Trimming pared 4 bases from V and 9 bases from J, leaving 13 bases between. CDR1 is SGHTA and CDR2 is FQGNSA in the germline V gene. The CDR3 is 14 residues long. The CDR3 region has the DNA TGTGCCAGCAGCTCCCCGGGGGGCGGTTCACCCCTCCACTTT. Protein: CASSSPGGGSPLHF. Based on the CDR3 plus reference TRBV7-2 and TRBJ1-6, the full variable domain is GAGVSQSPSNKVTEKGKDVELRCDPISGHTALYWYRQSLGQGLEFLIYFQGNSAPDKSGLPSDRFSAERTGGSVSTLTIQRTQQEDSAVYLCASSSPGGGSPLHFGNGTRLTVT.

V and J are TRBV5-1 and TRBJ2-3, with D possibly matching TRBD2 (5 bases). With 3 bases removed from V and 0 bases from J, the gap between germline ends came to 8 bases. This CDR3 spans 14 amino acids. The germline V gene has CDR1 SGHRS and CDR2 YFSETQ. The CDR3 reads CASSSWTSTDTQYF. CDR3 nucleotides: TGCGCCAGCAGCTCATGGACTAGCACAGATACGCAGTATTTT.

The gene calls are TRBV3-1 (or the pseudogene TRBV3-2) and TRBJ2-5; TRBD1 matches at 8 bases. The CDR3 covers 16 residues. V was pared by 1 base and J by 4 bases, with 8 bases of the junction left unmatched. From germline, CDR1 is LGHDT and CDR2 YNNKEL (reference sequence). CDR3 region: CASSQGGRGRRETQYF. CDR3 nucleotides: TGTGCCAGCAGCCAAGGGGGCAGGGGGCGCAGAGAGACCCAGTACTTC.

The chain couples TRBV12-3 or TRBV12-4 to TRBJ1-1, with D hard to call. V lost 6 bases and J 4 bases, leaving 12 bases between the germline ends. The length of the CDR3 is 13 residues. The CDR3 nucleotides read TGTGCCAGCAGGTTAAGCGCCGGCACTGAAGCTTTCTTT. Protein sequence: CASRLSAGTEAFF.

The chain joins TRBV6-4 to TRBJ2-7; D is perhaps TRBD1 (5 bases). Trimming cost V 4 bases and J 0 bases, with 10 bases left between them. CDR3 size: 14 residues. CDR1 MRHNA and CDR2 SNTAGT come from the germline V gene. This CDR3 is CASSGGLASYEQYF. The CDR3 DNA reads as TGTGCCAGCAGTGGGGGCCTCGCCTCCTACGAGCAGTACTTC.

CDR3 bases: TGTGCCAGCAGCTTAGGGTTGGGAGGGGGGCTGGAGACCCAGTACTTC. The encoded protein is CASSLGLGGGLETQYF. The chain recombines TRBV7-2 with TRBJ2-5, with a tentative D call TRBD2 (7 bases). Germline CDR1 and CDR2: SGHTA and FQGNSA. This CDR3 comprises 16 residues. The V gene lost 1 base and the J gene lost 5 bases, with 17 bases spanning the gap.

The V gene is TRBV4-1, the J gene TRBJ1-6, with D possibly being TRBD1 (5 bases). Trimming cost V 3 bases and J 5 bases, with 26 bases left between them. This CDR3 is 20 amino acids long. CDR1 MGHRA and CDR2 YSYEKL come from the germline V gene. The CDR3 DNA reads TGCGCCAGCAGCCAGGAGCCGTACATCAGGGACTTTAGAGATAATTCACCCCTCCACTTT. This sequence encodes CASSQEPYIRDFRDNSPLHF.

The chain recombines TRBV7-9 with TRBJ2-3, with 9 bases matching TRBD2. Germline V gives CDR1 SEHNR, CDR2 FQNEAQ (reference sequence). This CDR3 is 13 amino acids long. CDR3 nucleotide sequence: TGTGCTACCGGGACTAGCTTAGCCCATACGCAGTATTTT. This codes for CATGTSLAHTQYF. The full variable domain, rest sourced from reference TRBV7-9 and TRBJ2-3, is DTGVSQNPRHKITKRGQNVTFRCDPISEHNRLYWYRQTLGQGPEFLTYFQNEAQLEKSRLLSDRFSAERPKGSFSTLEIQRTEQGDSAMYLCATGTSLAHTQYFGPGTRLTVL.

The V and J genes are TRBV5-6 and TRBJ1-1; 7 nucleotides match TRBD1. CDR1 and CDR2 (germline): SGHDT, YYEEEE. CDR3 length: 15 amino acids. J was trimmed by 5 bases and V by 4 bases; bases with no gene match: 11. The CDR3, as DNA: TGTGCCAGCAGCCTGACGTGGACAGGAGAAACTGAAGCTTTCTTT. It is translated as CASSLTWTGETEAFF.

V is TRBV6-6 and J is TRBJ2-3; 9 nucleotides match TRBD2. The CDR3 extends over 19 amino acids. Trimming at V came to 5 bases and at J to 0 bases, leaving 15 bases not matched to a gene. The germline V gene has CDR1 MNHNY and CDR2 SVGAGI (reference sequence). DNA for the CDR3: TGTGCCAGCAGTCTATTACGGTGGGCTAGCGGGGTCAGCACAGATACGCAGTATTTT. Translating gives CASSLLRWASGVSTDTQYF.

The chain links TRBV5-5 to TRBJ2-5, with a tentative D call TRBD1 (6 bases). Per the germline V gene, CDR1 is SGHKS and CDR2 is YYEKEE (reference sequence). Trimming removed 4 bases at V and 5 bases at J, with 12 bases between. This CDR3 has 13 amino acids. Written as DNA, the CDR3 is TGTGCCAGCAGCGTCTTTGGACAGGAGACCCAGTACTTC. The encoded protein is CASSVFGQETQYF.

The chain recombines TRBV5-1 with TRBJ1-6, with TRBD1 identical over 7 bases. Germline-derived CDR1 and CDR2 are SGHRS and YFSETQ. The J segment lost 0 bases and the V segment lost 3 bases, leaving 3 bases of the junction unmatched. This CDR3 is 16 amino acids long. CDR3 amino acids: CASSSTGSSYNSPLHF. The CDR3 DNA reads as TGCGCCAGCAGCTCGACAGGGAGCTCCTATAATTCACCCCTCCACTTT.

CDR3 amino acids: CASSQGVTTGTTGELFF. The CDR3 bases are TGTGCCAGCAGCCAAGGGGTTACTACAGGGACCACCGGGGAGCTGTTTTTT. V gene TRBV4-2 combines with J gene TRBJ2-2; D may be TRBD1 (6 bases). V lost 1 base to trimming and J lost 4 bases, with 16 bases between them. The CDR3 runs to 17 residues. Germline V gives CDR1 LGHNA, CDR2 YNFKEQ.

This clone was seen more than once but under ten times. The rearrangement links TRBV4-3 to TRBJ2-7, with 8 bases aligning to TRBD1. CDR3 length: 15 amino acids. The V gene's germline CDR1 is LGHNA and CDR2 YSLEER. J gave up 0 bases and V 2 bases, and 3 bases lay outside the gene matches. The CDR3 is CASSQQDRDSYEQYF. The DNA for the CDR3 is TGCGCCAGCAGCCAACAGGACAGGGACTCCTACGAGCAGTACTTC.

The chain joins TRBV6-1 to TRBJ2-7; D may be TRBD1 (7 bases). V shed 1 base and J shed 8 bases, with 12 bases lying between them. The CDR3 consists of 13 residues. The germline CDR1 and CDR2 sequences are MNHNS and SASEGT. CDR3 amino acids: CASSEDPGGKQYF. The DNA for the CDR3 is TGTGCCAGCAGTGAAGACCCAGGGGGGAAGCAGTACTTC.

The chain couples TRBV7-9 to TRBJ1-4; D gene unclear. The germline V gene encodes CDR1 SEHNR and CDR2 FQNEAQ (reference sequence). This CDR3 spans 15 amino acids. The V end was cut by 2 bases, the J end by 0 bases, with 7 bases between. The DNA of the CDR3 is TGTGCCAGCAGCTTAAGGGAGTCAACTAATGAAAAACTGTTTTTT. Translation gives CASSLRESTNEKLFF.